These 6 T cell receptor beta chains were all obtained from the same sample, sequenced in a study of T cells after somatic rescue of genetic block. Data came from immunoSEQ multiplex PCR; TCRdb stores just in-frame clones and leaves some out. This table holds 60,000 to 90,000 clones, around 90% found once. The sample comprised peripheral blood mononuclear cells (PBMCs). The receptor source for this set is a man under 40.

This chain uses TRBV7-6 with TRBJ2-7, with 9 positions matching TRBD1. With V trimmed by 4 bases and J by 5 bases, 6 bases remained unmatched. CDR1 and CDR2 from the germline V gene are SGHVS and FNYEAQ. The CDR3 spans 14 residues. CDR3 coding DNA: TGTGCCAGCAGCTCGGGACAGGGACCTAACGAGCAGTACTTC. This gives the protein CASSSGQGPNEQYF.

This chain links TRBV30 with TRBJ1-6, with 12 bases identical to TRBD1. Germline loops: CDR1 GTSNPN, CDR2 SVGIG (reference sequence). The CDR3 is 14 residues long. The junction had 2 bases not matched to a gene; V was cut back by 2 bases and J by 9 bases. CDR3 sequence: CAWSMGQGASPLHF. The DNA for the CDR3 is TGTGCCTGGAGTATGGGACAGGGGGCTTCACCCCTCCACTTT. The whole variable domain, filled in from reference TRBV30 and TRBJ1-6, reads SQTIHQWPATLVQPVGSPLSLECTVEGTSNPNLYWYRQAAGRGLQLLFYSVGIGQISSEVPQNLSASRPQDRQFILSSKKLLLSDSGFYLCAWSMGQGASPLHFGNGTRLTVT.

The chain uses TRBV4-2 and TRBJ2-1; D possibly uses TRBD1 or TRBD2 (7 bases each). The CDR3 sequence is 15 residues long. Trimming removed 2 bases from V and 7 bases from J, with 15 bases in between. The germline V gene has CDR1 LGHNA and CDR2 YNFKEQ. CDR3 coding DNA: TGTGCCAGCAGCCAACCTCAGGGGGGGCCTAATGAGCAGTTCTTC. This gives the protein CASSQPQGGPNEQFF.

The genes are TRBV18 and TRBJ1-4, with TRBD1 matching 7 bases. The CDR3 is 14 residues long. Germline CDR1 KGHSH, CDR2 LQKENI. With V trimmed by 6 bases and J by 6 bases, 7 bases remained unmatched. Written as DNA, the CDR3 is TGTGCCAGCTCCCCGGACAGGATTGATGAAAAACTGTTTTTT. It yields the protein CASSPDRIDEKLFF.

The V call is TRBV9, the J call TRBJ2-7; D unclear. Germline V gene sequence: CDR1 SGDLS, CDR2 YYNGEE. V shed 1 base and J shed 3 bases, with 11 bases lying between them. The CDR3 has 14 residues. CDR3 amino acids: CASSVLRQSYEQYF. CDR3 bases: TGTGCCAGCAGCGTATTACGGCAGAGCTACGAGCAGTACTTC.

The rearrangement joins TRBV5-8 to TRBJ2-7; D may be TRBD2 (6 bases). The germline gives CDR1 SGHTS, CDR2 YDEGEE. This CDR3 is 12 amino acids long. Trimming took off 4 bases at V and 6 bases at J, with 11 bases between the two ends. CDR3 sequence reads: CASSLRGGEQYF. CDR3 coding DNA: TGTGCCAGCAGCCTGAGGGGAGGCGAGCAGTACTTC. Based on the CDR3 plus reference TRBV5-8 and TRBJ2-7, the full variable domain is EAGVTQSPTHLIKTRGQQATLRCSPISGHTSVYWYQQALGLGLQFLLWYDEGEERNRGNFPPRFSGRQFPNYSSELNVNALELEDSALYLCASSLRGGEQYFGPGTRLTVT.